This T cell receptor beta chain emerged from a study of Tregs in tolerant kidney transplant recipients. Notes on the study in general: Antigen-driven expansion was suggested because donor-specific Tregs expanded more than all Tregs in tolerant patients. Validation in larger populations is needed because few patients were studied.

Mixed chimerism was transient after nonmyeloablative marrow transplants from related graft donors. Thawed PBMCs were FACS-sorted into unstimulated CD4+CD25+CD127- regulatory T cells, CD4+CD25- non-regulatory cells, CD4 and CD8 cells. Notes on this clone: The antigen remains undetermined. The missing CDR3 end, 3 residues past where the read stops, is filled in from the germline J gene.

The CDR3 has 15 residues. Germline V gene lookup returns CDR1 DFQATT and CDR2 SNEGSKA (reference sequence). Trimming removed 6 bases from V and 2 bases from J, with 19 bases in between. Using immunoSEQ multiplex PCR, the repertoire was profiled, and TCRdb retains in-frame clones only, with some absent. Its clone listing holds 25,000 or so clones. This sequence originates from a human patient who received a combined kidney and bone marrow transplant. These T cells may partly come from the graft donor. This chain connects TRBV20-1 to TRBJ1-1; a possible D gene is TRBD1 (6 bases). Source: CD4+ T cells from blood (PBMCs), taken 6 months after the transplant. The chain's CDR3 is CSAPDRNPLNTEAFF. The covered CDR3 bases are TGCAGTGCCCCTGACAGGAATCCCCTAAACACTGAA.